The present TCR beta chain was sequenced within a study of blood T cell repertoires in COVID-19. Germline CDR1 MNHEY, CDR2 SVGAGI. The CDR3 totals 15 residues. Trimming took 0 bases from V and 3 from J, leaving 11 bases between them. Some clones are missing from TCRdb's copy, which holds only in-frame ones; the method was immunoSEQ multiplex PCR. In the table there are tens of thousands of clones, more than 75% of which are singletons. This chain links TRBV6-5 with TRBJ1-1, with D unclear. Sequenced material: peripheral blood. This TCR was recovered from a human donor in a cohort sampled during active COVID-19. CDR3 amino acids: CASSYSGREDTEAFF. CDR3 in DNA: TGTGCCAGCAGTTACTCTGGCCGGGAGGACACTGAAGCTTTCTTT.